This TCR beta chain is drawn from a study of cytotoxic CD8 clonotypes in ibrutinib-treated CLL. The wider study: Response sampling came at median around eleven months of treatment, ranging roughly 6 to 36 months. The sample average was about 260,000 productive templates and tens of thousands of productive rearrangements. General observations from the study: Clonotypes that were public were uncommon, and they contracted or stayed stable on treatment.

A word on this clone: Its cognate antigen is unknown.

The germline gives CDR1 SNHLY, CDR2 FYNNEI. J gave up 0 bases and V 6 bases, and 4 bases lay outside the gene matches. The CDR3 is 14 amino acids. Depth targeted 1 in 200,000 to 1 in 1 million T cells, averaging 10x coverage per clonotype. Sequencing was performed with immunoSEQ multiplex PCR; in TCRdb, only in-frame clones are kept and a portion is missing. The data show 150,000 or so clones, more than 65% seen once. The source is a human donor with chronic lymphocytic leukemia. The source was PBMCs, collected after 12 months of ibrutinib treatment. The V and J genes are TRBV2 and TRBJ1-1, with 7 nucleotides matching TRBD1. The CDR3 DNA follows: TGTGCCAGCAGCCTGGACAGGTTGAACACTGAAGCTTTCTTT. Translating gives CASSLDRLNTEAFF.